Listed here are 13 T cell receptor beta chains from one sample, sequenced in a study of shared clonotypes between healthy human individuals. Some clones are missing from TCRdb's copy, which holds only in-frame ones; the method was immunoSEQ multiplex PCR. The data contain approximately 2,000,000 clones, less than 95% of them seen just once; the ten biggest clones take up 0.3% to 0.4%. Source material: naive CD4+ T cells from PBMCs. Indicated subset: CD45RA+ positively selected. The receptor source for this set is a man younger than 35 in good health. Some clones in this sample may be carry-over from other donors' samples.

The V call is TRBV5-4, the J call TRBJ2-2; 10 nucleotides agree with TRBD2. V was pared by 5 bases and J by 2 bases, with 6 bases of the junction left unmatched. This CDR3 is 16 amino acids long. The germline CDR1 and CDR2 sequences are SGHNT and YYREEE (reference sequence). The DNA for the CDR3 is TGTGCCAGCAGAGATGGACTAGCGGCAAACACCGGGGAGCTGTTTTTT. Its protein is CASRDGLAANTGELFF. Complete variable domain (other parts from reference TRBV5-4 and TRBJ2-2): ETGVTQSPTHLIKTRGQQVTLRCSSQSGHNTVSWYQQALGQGPQFIFQYYREEENGRGNFPPRFSGLQFPNYSSELNVNALELDDSALYLCASRDGLAANTGELFFGEGSRLTVL.

Regarding this clone: Additional DNA sequences in this sample encode the identical CDR3. The CDR3 region has the DNA TGTGCCAGCAGCGTAGTGAGCGGGGGTACCGGGGAGCTGTTTTTT. Its protein product is CASSVVSGGTGELFF. The chain joins TRBV9 to TRBJ2-2; 8 bases match TRBD2. This CDR3 spans 15 amino acids. The germline V gene has CDR1 SGDLS and CDR2 YYNGEE. J lost 5 bases, V lost 0 bases, and 3 bases had no gene match.

V is TRBV11-3 and J is TRBJ2-1; 7 bases agree with TRBD2. Germline V gene lookup returns CDR1 SGHNT and CDR2 YENEEA. The CDR3 is 16 residues long. Unmatched junction bases numbered 14, after V lost 5 bases and J lost 7 bases. The chain's CDR3 is CASSHTLLARTNEQFF. CDR3 nucleotide sequence: TGTGCCAGCAGCCACACCCTACTAGCGCGCACAAATGAGCAGTTCTTC.

This rearrangement joins TRBV11-2 to TRBJ2-7; 8 bases are a match to TRBD1. Germline values: CDR1 SGHAT, CDR2 FQNNGV. V was pared by 6 bases and J by 4 bases, with 11 bases of the junction left unmatched. CDR3 size: 15 residues. CDR3 sequence reads: CASSLSGTGPYEQYF. The CDR3, as DNA: TGTGCCAGCAGTTTATCCGGGACAGGACCTTACGAGCAGTACTTC. Looking up the rest from reference TRBV11-2 and TRBJ2-7 gives the full variable domain: EAGVAQSPRYKIIEKRQSVAFWCNPISGHATLYWYQQILGQGPKLLIQFQNNGVVDDSQLPKDRFSAERLKGVDSTLKIQPAKLEDSAVYLCASSLSGTGPYEQYFGPGTRLTVT.

The CDR3 loop reads CASSPGQSTDTQYF. In nucleotides, the CDR3 is TGTGCCAGCAGTCCGGGACAGAGCACAGATACGCAGTATTTT. The chain carries TRBV27 and TRBJ2-3; 7 bases are shared with TRBD1. The length of the CDR3 is 14 residues. Germline-derived CDR1 and CDR2 are MNHEY and SMNVEV (reference sequence). V lost 5 bases to trimming and J lost 0 bases; unmatched junction nucleotides: 2.

The J gene is TRBJ1-2, the V gene TRBV7-2, with D tentatively TRBD1 (6 bases). V was clipped by 5 bases and J by 4 bases, with 14 bases between them. This CDR3 is 14 amino acids long. Looked up from germline, CDR1 is SGHTA and CDR2 is FQGNSA. The CDR3 reads CASSPHQGPYGYTF. In nucleotides, the CDR3 is TGTGCCAGCAGCCCTCACCAGGGGCCCTATGGCTACACCTTC.

DNA for the CDR3: TGTGCCAGCAGGCGACTTGACAGGGGAGCTGGCTACACCTTC. Protein product: CASRRLDRGAGYTF. This chain uses TRBV6-1 with TRBJ1-2; 8 bases match TRBD1. J gave up 7 bases and V 6 bases, and 10 bases lay outside the gene matches. CDR3 length equals 14 residues. Germline CDR1 MNHNS, CDR2 SASEGT.

The chain couples TRBV9 to TRBJ2-3; 7 bases agree with TRBD2. V dropped 4 bases and J dropped 0; count of bases not matched to a gene: 5. Germline CDR1 reads SGDLS; CDR2 reads YYNGEE. The CDR3 has 15 residues. CDR3 coding DNA: TGTGCCAGCAGCCGCGGGAGAATAAGCACAGATACGCAGTATTTT. The encoded protein is CASSRGRISTDTQYF.

The chain is built from TRBV27 and TRBJ2-7; 10 positions agree with TRBD2. The ends lost 5 bases at V and 3 bases at J; junction bases unmatched: 7. CDR3 length equals 15 residues. Germline V CDR1 and CDR2: MNHEY, SMNVEV (reference sequence). Here the CDR3 DNA reads TGTGCCAGCAGTACTCTAGCGGGAGCCGTCTACGAGCAGTACTTC. Protein sequence: CASSTLAGAVYEQYF.

The chain recombines TRBV7-6 with TRBJ2-5, with TRBD2 matching 9 bases. With 2 bases clipped from V and 4 bases from J, the junction kept 2 bases outside the gene matches. This CDR3 has 14 amino acids. CDR1 and CDR2 from the germline V gene are SGHVS and FNYEAQ. This chain's CDR3 is CASSLMTSGETQYF. In DNA, the CDR3 is TGTGCCAGCAGCTTAATGACTAGCGGAGAGACCCAGTACTTC.

For the CDR3, the DNA is TGTGCCAGCACCGCTAGCGGGAGTAAGGATACGCAGTATTTT. This gives the protein CASTASGSKDTQYF. The chain links TRBV2 to TRBJ2-3; 10 nucleotides line up with TRBD2. Germline V lookup: CDR1 SNHLY, CDR2 FYNNEI. The junction had 7 bases not matched to a gene; V was cut back by 7 bases and J by 6 bases. The CDR3 totals 14 residues.

The chain recombines TRBV25-1 with TRBJ1-4; the D gene is possibly TRBD1 (6 bases). The V end lost 2 bases, the J end lost 7 bases, and 11 bases lay between the germline ends. Germline V gene sequence: CDR1 MGHDK, CDR2 SYGVNS. CDR3 size: 14 residues. The CDR3 DNA is TGTGCCAGCAGTGAAATTACAGGGACTGAAAAACTGTTTTTT. Translating it yields CASSEITGTEKLFF.

The genes are TRBV5-1 and TRBJ1-1; TRBD1 matches at 7 bases. Germline CDR1 reads SGHRS; CDR2 reads YFSETQ. The CDR3 is 13 amino acids. V dropped 4 bases and J dropped 5; count of bases not matched to a gene: 5. CDR3 amino acids: CASSIGTETEAFF. The CDR3 nucleotides are TGCGCCAGCAGCATAGGGACAGAGACTGAAGCTTTCTTT.